The T cell receptor beta chain described here comes from a study of blood T cells in healthy people across ages. A J-beta primer mix and a sample-barcoded 5' primer were used in a second PCR of roughly 7 to 12 cycles. MiXCR was run by TCRdb on the 5' RACE reads, yielding one entry per CDR3 protein. This table holds hundreds of thousands of distinct CDR3 sequences, 52% found once. This clonotype came up many times. As yet, its antigen is unknown. CDR1 and CDR2 (germline): SGHRS, YFSETQ. This CDR3 comprises 13 residues. V was trimmed by 7 bases and J by 7 bases, leaving 16 bases between them. Isolation yielded PBMCs, at least 6 million per sample, in every case. Whole-study findings and limits: Higher diversity, along with more naive CD4+ cells, distinguished long-lived donors from aged donors.

Sequenced material: blood. The gene calls are TRBV5-1 and TRBJ2-3; D not resolved. This TCR came from an elderly woman in good health. CDR3 coding DNA: TGCGCCAGCGGTTACGATGATGCTAATACGCAGTATTTT. This encodes CASGYDDANTQYF.